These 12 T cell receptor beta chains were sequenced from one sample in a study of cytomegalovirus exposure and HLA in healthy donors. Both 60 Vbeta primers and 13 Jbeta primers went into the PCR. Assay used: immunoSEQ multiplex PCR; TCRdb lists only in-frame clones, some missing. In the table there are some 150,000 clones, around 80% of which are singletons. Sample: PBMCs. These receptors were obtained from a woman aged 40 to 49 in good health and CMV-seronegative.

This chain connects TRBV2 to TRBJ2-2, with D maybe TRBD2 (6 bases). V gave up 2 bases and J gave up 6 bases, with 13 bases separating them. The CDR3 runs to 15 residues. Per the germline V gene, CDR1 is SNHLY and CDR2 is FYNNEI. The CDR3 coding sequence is TGTGCCAGCAGTGAAATGGAGGGTTTGTCCGGGGAGCTGTTTTTT. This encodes CASSEMEGLSGELFF.

As DNA, the CDR3 is TGTGCCAGCAGCCAAATGGGGGGGCGAGAGACCCAGTACTTC. This translates into CASSQMGGRETQYF. The gene calls are TRBV4-2 and TRBJ2-5, with D maybe TRBD2 (7 bases). The CDR3 sequence is 14 residues long. Between the trimmed V and J ends, which lost 2 bases and 4 bases, there was a span of 11 bases. Germline CDR1 reads LGHNA; CDR2 reads YNFKEQ.

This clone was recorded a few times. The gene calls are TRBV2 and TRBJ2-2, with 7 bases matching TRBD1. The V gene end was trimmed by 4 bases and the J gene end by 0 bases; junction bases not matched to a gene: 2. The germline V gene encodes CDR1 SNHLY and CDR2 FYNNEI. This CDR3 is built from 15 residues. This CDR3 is CASSVTGSNTGELFF. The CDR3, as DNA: TGTGCCAGCAGTGTGACAGGGTCGAACACCGGGGAGCTGTTTTTT.

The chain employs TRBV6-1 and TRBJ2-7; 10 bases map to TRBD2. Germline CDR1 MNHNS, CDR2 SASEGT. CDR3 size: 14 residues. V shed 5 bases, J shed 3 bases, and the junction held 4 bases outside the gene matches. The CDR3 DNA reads TGTGCCAGCAGTTCCACTAGCGGGGACTACGAGCAGTACTTC. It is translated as CASSSTSGDYEQYF.

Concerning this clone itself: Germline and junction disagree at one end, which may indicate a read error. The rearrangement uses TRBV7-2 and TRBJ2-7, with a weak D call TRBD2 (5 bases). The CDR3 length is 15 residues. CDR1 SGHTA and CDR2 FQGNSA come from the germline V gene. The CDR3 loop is CVSSLWAGIVDEQYF. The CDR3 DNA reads TGTGTCAGCAGCTTATGGGCCGGGATTGTAGACGAGCAGTACTTC.

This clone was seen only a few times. In nucleotides, the CDR3 is TGTGCCATCAGTGAGAGCCCTAGCGAGCCCTACGAGCAGTACTTC. This sequence encodes CAISESPSEPYEQYF. The chain is built from TRBV10-3 and TRBJ2-7; perhaps TRBD2 as D (6 bases). This CDR3 is 15 amino acids long. Germline V gene lookup returns CDR1 ENHRY and CDR2 SYGVKD. Trimming stripped 2 bases from V and 2 bases from J, with 13 bases between.

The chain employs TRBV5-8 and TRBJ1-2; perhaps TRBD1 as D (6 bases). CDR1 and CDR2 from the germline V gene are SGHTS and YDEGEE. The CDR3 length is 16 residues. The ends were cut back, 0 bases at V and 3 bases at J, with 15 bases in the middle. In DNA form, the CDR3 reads TGTGCCAGCAGCTTGGCTGGGGACACTGGTGACTATGGCTACACCTTC. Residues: CASSLAGDTGDYGYTF.

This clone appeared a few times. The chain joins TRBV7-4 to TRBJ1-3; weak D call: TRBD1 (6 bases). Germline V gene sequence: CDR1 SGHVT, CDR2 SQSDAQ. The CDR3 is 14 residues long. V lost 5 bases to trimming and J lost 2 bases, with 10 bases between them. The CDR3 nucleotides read TGTGCCAGCAGCCCACAGGGAACTGGAAACACCATATATTTT. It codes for CASSPQGTGNTIYF.

CDR3 sequence reads: CASNGGSIRETQYF. Written as DNA, the CDR3 is TGTGCCAGCAACGGCGGGAGTATCAGAGAGACCCAGTACTTC. The chain uses TRBV2 and TRBJ2-5; 7 nucleotides align to TRBD2. CDR3 size: 14 residues. From germline, CDR1 is SNHLY and CDR2 FYNNEI. V trimming: 7 bases; J trimming: 4 bases; junction bases outside the gene matches: 9.

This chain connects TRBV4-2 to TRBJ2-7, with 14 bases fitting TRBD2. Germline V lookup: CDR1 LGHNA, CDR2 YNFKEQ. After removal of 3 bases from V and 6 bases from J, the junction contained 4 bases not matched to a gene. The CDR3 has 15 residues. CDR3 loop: CASSHAGTSGSEQYF. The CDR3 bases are TGTGCCAGCAGCCATGCCGGGACTAGCGGGAGCGAGCAGTACTTC.

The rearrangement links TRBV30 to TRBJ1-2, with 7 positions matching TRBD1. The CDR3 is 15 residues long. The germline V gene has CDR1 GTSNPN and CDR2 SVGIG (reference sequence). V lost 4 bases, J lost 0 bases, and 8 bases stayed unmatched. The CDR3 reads CAWTSTGTANYGYTF. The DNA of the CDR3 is TGTGCCTGGACCTCCACCGGGACAGCTAACTATGGCTACACCTTC.

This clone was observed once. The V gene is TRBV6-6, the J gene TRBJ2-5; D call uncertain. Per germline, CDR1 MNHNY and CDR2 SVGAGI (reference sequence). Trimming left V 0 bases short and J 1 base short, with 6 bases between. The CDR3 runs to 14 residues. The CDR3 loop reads CASSYSEIQETQYF. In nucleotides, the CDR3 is TGTGCCAGCAGTTACTCGGAGATCCAAGAGACCCAGTACTTC.